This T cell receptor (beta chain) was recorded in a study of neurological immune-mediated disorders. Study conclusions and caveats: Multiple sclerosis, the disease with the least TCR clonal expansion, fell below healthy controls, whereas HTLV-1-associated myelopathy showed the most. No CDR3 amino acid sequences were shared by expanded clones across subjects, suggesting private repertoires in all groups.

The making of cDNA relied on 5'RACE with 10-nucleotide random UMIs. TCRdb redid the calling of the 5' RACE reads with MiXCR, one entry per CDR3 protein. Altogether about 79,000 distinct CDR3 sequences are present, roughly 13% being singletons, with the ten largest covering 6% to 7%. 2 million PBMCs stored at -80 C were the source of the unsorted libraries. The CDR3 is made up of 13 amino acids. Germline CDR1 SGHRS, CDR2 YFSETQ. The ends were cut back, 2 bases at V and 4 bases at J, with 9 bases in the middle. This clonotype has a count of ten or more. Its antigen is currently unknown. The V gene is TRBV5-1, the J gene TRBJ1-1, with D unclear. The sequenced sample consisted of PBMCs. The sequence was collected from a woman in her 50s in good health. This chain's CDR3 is CASSFKGSTEAFF. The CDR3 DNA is TGCGCCAGCAGCTTTAAGGGAAGCACTGAAGCTTTCTTT.